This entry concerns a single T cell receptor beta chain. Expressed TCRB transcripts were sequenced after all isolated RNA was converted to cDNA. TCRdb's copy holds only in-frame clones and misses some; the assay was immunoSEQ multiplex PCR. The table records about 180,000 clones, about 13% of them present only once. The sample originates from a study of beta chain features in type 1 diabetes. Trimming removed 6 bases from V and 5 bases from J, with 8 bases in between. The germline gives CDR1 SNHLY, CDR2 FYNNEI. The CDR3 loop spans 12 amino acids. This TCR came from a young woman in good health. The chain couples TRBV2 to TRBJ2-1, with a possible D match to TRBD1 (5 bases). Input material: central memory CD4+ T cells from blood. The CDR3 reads CASRTDNNEQFF. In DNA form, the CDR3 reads TGTGCCAGCAGGACGGACAACAATGAGCAGTTCTTC.